What follows are 13 T cell receptor beta chains derived from one specimen sequenced in a study of Ad26.COV2.S vaccination and SARS-CoV-2 variants (dated by TCRdb to the early 2020s). Library construction relied on the immunoSEQ multiplex PCR assay. Here the immuneACCESS table is served through TCRdb, limited to in-frame sequences with V and J called. Missing clones are a known gap in these copies; in checked studies unresolved V genes cover under half, and the rest lacks a known reason. The sample includes 300,000 to 350,000 clones, with roughly 90% observed a single time. The ten largest clones take up 5% of the sample. This specimen's treatment or condition label, per the study, means: 19 received Ad26.COV2.S at low or high dose, single or two shots; several received placebo; per-sample allocation not given. Repertoires of vaccine and placebo recipients were sequenced from samples taken on day 63 after the first injection.

The specimen was peripheral blood, collected in a trial of Ad26.COV2.S vaccine versus placebo. The receptors originated from a person aged 18-60 years who received the Ad26.COV2.S COVID-19 vaccine or a placebo.

This chain joins TRBV28 and TRBJ1-5; 9 nucleotides agree with TRBD1. The V segment lost 4 bases and the J segment 5 bases; nucleotides outside the gene matches: 6. The CDR3 sequence is 15 residues long. The germline CDR1 and CDR2 sequences are MDHEN and SYDVKM. The CDR3 DNA follows: TGTGCCAGCAGTTCCCTGACAGGGGGAGATCAGCCCCAGCATTTT. Translating it yields CASSSLTGGDQPQHF.

This chain joins TRBV28 and TRBJ1-2, with 8 bases identical to TRBD1. Unmatched junction bases numbered 17, after V lost 10 bases and J lost 7 bases. Germline lookup yields CDR1 MDHEN and CDR2 SYDVKM. The CDR3 has 15 amino acids. CDR3 region: CATQLRGQGAVGYTF. CDR3 sequence (DNA): TGTGCCACCCAGCTTAGAGGGCAGGGGGCGGTTGGCTACACCTTC.

The rearrangement uses TRBV27 and TRBJ2-7; 7 nucleotides match TRBD2. The CDR3 totals 15 residues. Per the germline V gene, CDR1 is MNHEY and CDR2 is SMNVEV (reference sequence). V gave up 5 bases and J gave up 0 bases; unmatched junction bases: 7. CDR3 sequence: CASSPWRGSSYEQYF. DNA for the CDR3: TGTGCCAGCAGTCCCTGGCGGGGGTCCTCCTACGAGCAGTACTTC.

The V gene is TRBV3-1 (or the pseudogene TRBV3-2), the J gene TRBJ1-4; D is uncertain. Germline CDR1 and CDR2: LGHDT and YNNKEL (reference sequence). The V and J ends lost 0 bases and 5 bases respectively, with 4 bases between them. The CDR3 extends over 13 amino acids. The CDR3 bases are TGTGCCAGCAGCCAAGATAGGAATGAAAAACTGTTTTTT. Protein: CASSQDRNEKLFF.

The rearrangement joins TRBV20-1 to TRBJ2-7; D remains ambiguous. Germline V gene lookup returns CDR1 DFQATT and CDR2 SNEGSKA (reference sequence). This CDR3 is built from 11 residues. V was cut by 1 base and J by 9 bases, with 10 bases left in between. CDR3 sequence: CSARGLGRQYF. CDR3 sequence (DNA): TGCAGTGCTAGAGGTCTAGGTAGGCAGTACTTC.

CDR3: CASSPFGTGNTGELFF. In nucleotides, the CDR3 is TGTGCCAGCAGCCCATTTGGGACAGGGAACACCGGGGAGCTGTTTTTT. The rearrangement links TRBV9 to TRBJ2-2, with 8 positions matching TRBD1. CDR1 SGDLS and CDR2 YYNGEE come from the germline V gene. After removal of 4 bases from V and 1 base from J, the junction contained 6 bases not matched to a gene. The CDR3 runs 16 residues.

This clone has only one observation. The rearrangement links TRBV10-1 to TRBJ2-2; D perhaps matches TRBD1 (6 bases). Between the trimmed V and J ends, which lost 6 bases and 4 bases, there was a span of 12 bases. Germline CDR1 reads WNHNN; CDR2 reads SYGVQD (reference sequence). This CDR3 is 14 amino acids long. The CDR3: CASREGQLTGELFF. CDR3 DNA sequence: TGCGCCAGCAGGGAAGGACAGCTCACCGGGGAGCTGTTTTTT.

The chain joins TRBV5-1 to TRBJ2-3; 8 bases line up with TRBD2. V was pared by 3 bases and J by 1 base, with 4 bases of the junction left unmatched. Germline V gene sequence: CDR1 SGHRS, CDR2 YFSETQ. The CDR3 totals 15 residues. The CDR3 sequence is CASSSGTRGTDTQYF. CDR3 in DNA: TGCGCCAGCAGCTCCGGGACTAGGGGCACAGATACGCAGTATTTT.

The V gene is TRBV6-5, the J gene TRBJ1-1; a weak D match, TRBD1 (5 bases). V was trimmed by 7 bases and J by 4 bases, leaving 16 bases between them. The CDR3 contains 14 residues. Germline lookup yields CDR1 MNHEY and CDR2 SVGAGI. In nucleotides, the CDR3 is TGTGCCAGCATCCCCTGGGGGTCATCCACTGAAGCTTTCTTT. It specifies CASIPWGSSTEAFF.

J is TRBJ2-7 and V is TRBV5-4; D tentatively reads TRBD1 or TRBD2 (5 bases each). The CDR3 runs to 14 residues. Trimming removed 4 bases at V and 1 base at J, with 12 bases between. Germline assignment: CDR1 SGHNT and CDR2 YYREEE (reference sequence). The CDR3 loop reads CASSTEGISYEQYF. CDR3 nucleotides: TGTGCCAGCAGCACCGAGGGGATATCCTACGAGCAGTACTTC.

The chain combines TRBV9 with TRBJ2-7; 10 bases map to TRBD1. Germline CDR1 reads SGDLS; CDR2 reads YYNGEE. Germline trimming cut 0 bases from V and 3 bases from J; bases unmatched to any gene: 6. The CDR3 consists of 16 residues. Here the CDR3 reads CASSVGDDRGLYEQYF. The CDR3 nucleotides are TGTGCCAGCAGCGTAGGAGATGACAGGGGGCTCTACGAGCAGTACTTC.

In its sample, this clone was seen once. This chain joins TRBV19 and TRBJ1-5, with TRBD1 identical over 7 bases. Germline lookup yields CDR1 LNHDA and CDR2 SQIVND (reference sequence). V was clipped by 1 base and J by 0 bases; unmatched bases: 6. This CDR3 has 17 residues. The CDR3 spells CASSIVGQAYSNQPQHF. The CDR3 DNA reads as TGTGCCAGTAGTATAGTCGGACAGGCCTATAGCAATCAGCCCCAGCATTTT.

The chain is built from TRBV3-1 (or the pseudogene TRBV3-2) and TRBJ2-3; D perhaps matches TRBD2 (5 bases). Germline V lookup: CDR1 LGHDT, CDR2 YNNKEL (reference sequence). The CDR3 runs to 14 residues. The V and J ends lost 1 base and 0 bases respectively, with 5 bases between them. The CDR3 sequence is CASSQGGSTDTQYF. In DNA form, the CDR3 reads TGTGCCAGCAGCCAAGGAGGGAGCACAGATACGCAGTATTTT.